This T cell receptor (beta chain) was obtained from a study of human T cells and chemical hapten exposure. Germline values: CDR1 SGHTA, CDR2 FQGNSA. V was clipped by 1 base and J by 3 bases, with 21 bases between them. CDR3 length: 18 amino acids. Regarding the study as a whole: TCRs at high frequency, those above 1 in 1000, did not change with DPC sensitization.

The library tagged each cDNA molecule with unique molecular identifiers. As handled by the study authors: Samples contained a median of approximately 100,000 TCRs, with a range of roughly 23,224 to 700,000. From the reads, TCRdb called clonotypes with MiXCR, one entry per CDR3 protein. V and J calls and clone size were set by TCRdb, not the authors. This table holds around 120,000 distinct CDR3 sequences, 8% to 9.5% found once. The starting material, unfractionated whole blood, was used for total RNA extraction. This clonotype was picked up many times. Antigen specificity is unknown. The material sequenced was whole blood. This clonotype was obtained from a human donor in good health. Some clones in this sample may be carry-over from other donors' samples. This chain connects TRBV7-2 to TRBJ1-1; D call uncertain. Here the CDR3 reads CASSLDGYGRRRHTEAFF. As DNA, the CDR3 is TGTGCCAGCAGCTTAGACGGGTACGGTAGGCGGCGGCACACTGAAGCTTTCTTT.